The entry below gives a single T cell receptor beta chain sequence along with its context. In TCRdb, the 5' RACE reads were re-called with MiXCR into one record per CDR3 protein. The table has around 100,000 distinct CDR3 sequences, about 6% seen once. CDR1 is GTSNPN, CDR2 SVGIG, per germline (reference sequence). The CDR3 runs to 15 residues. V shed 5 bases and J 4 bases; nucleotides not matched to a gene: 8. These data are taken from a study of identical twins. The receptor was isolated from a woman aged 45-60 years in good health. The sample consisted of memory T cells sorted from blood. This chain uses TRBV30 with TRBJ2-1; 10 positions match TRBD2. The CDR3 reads CAWGTTSGYYNEQFF. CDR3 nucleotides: TGTGCCTGGGGAACGACTAGCGGGTATTACAATGAGCAGTTCTTC.